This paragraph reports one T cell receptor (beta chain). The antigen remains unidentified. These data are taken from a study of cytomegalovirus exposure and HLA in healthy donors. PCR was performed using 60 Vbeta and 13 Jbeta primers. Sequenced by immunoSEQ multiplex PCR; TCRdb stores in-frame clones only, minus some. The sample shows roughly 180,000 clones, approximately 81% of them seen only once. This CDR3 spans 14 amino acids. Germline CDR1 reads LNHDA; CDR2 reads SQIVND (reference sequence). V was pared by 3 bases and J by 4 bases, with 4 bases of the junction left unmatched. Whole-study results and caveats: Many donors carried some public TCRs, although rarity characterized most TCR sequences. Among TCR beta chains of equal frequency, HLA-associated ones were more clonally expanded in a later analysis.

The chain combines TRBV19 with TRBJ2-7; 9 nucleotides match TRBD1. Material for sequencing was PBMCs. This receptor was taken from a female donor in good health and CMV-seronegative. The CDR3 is CASSITGGRYEQYF. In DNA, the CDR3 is TGTGCCAGTAGTATCACAGGGGGCCGGTACGAGCAGTACTTC. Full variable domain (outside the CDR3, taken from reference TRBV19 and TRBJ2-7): DGGITQSPKYLFRKEGQNVTLSCEQNLNHDAMYWYRQDPGQGLRLIYYSQIVNDFQKGDIAEGYSVSREKKESFPLTVTSAQKNPTAFYLCASSITGGRYEQYFGPGTRLTVT.